The clone carrying this TCR beta chain was observed at least ten times. CDR1 and CDR2 (germline): ENHRY, SYGVKD. The CDR3 has 16 residues. After removal of 6 bases from V and 5 bases from J, the junction contained 10 bases not matched to a gene. The record originates from a study of human T cells and chemical hapten exposure. TCRdb reprocessed the RACE reads via MiXCR and lists one record per CDR3 protein. The table has some 79,000 distinct CDR3 sequences, more than 10% seen once; the top ten hold around 3.8%. Time point defined: patch test 3, about 24 weeks after DPC sensitization. Indicated treatment: therapeutic diphenylcyclopropenone sensitization with weekly scalp DPC. Blood draws came before every patch-test application. Every donor had alopecia and was 18 to 70 years old; all were suitable for DPC.

The sequencing here drew on whole blood, taken in connection with sensitization to the hapten diphenylcyclopropenone (DPC). The chain employs TRBV10-3 and TRBJ2-1; the match to TRBD1 covers 10 bases. The origin of this receptor is a woman aged 45-59 years with alopecia areata. Some clones in this sample may be carry-over from other donors' samples. CDR3 DNA sequence: TGTGCCATCAGGAGCTCAGGGACAGGGGAGAACAATGAGCAGTTCTTC. Translation gives CAIRSSGTGENNEQFF.